The clone carrying this TCR beta chain was seen more than once but under ten times. Original data processing: Quantification of nucleated cells was approximated via reference gene primer amplification. Using immunoSEQ multiplex PCR, the repertoire was profiled, and TCRdb retains in-frame clones only, with some absent. Clone size and V and J calls were adopted from that table, with D and trimming inferred from the DNA. The repertoire holds about 400,000 clones, with roughly 89% as singletons. Two negative PCRs, clearance, or symptom resolution characterized the recovered Cohort 3 donors. This sample was included in a study of blood T cell repertoires in COVID-19. Across the study: Researchers got acute and convalescent COVID-19 samples from the United States, Italy and Spain. Sample material is recorded as cDNA or gDNA derived from T cells, B-cell-depleted T cells, or PBMCs.

The germline CDR1 and CDR2 sequences are SGHTA and FQGNSA. This CDR3 contains 14 residues. V was cut by 0 bases and J by 4 bases, with 10 bases left in between. The clonotype comes from a woman aged 25 to 39 who had recovered from COVID-19. Sequencing was performed on PBMCs or T cells enriched from blood (not recorded which). The chain couples TRBV7-2 to TRBJ2-7, with a possible D match to TRBD2 (5 bases). CDR3 loop: CASSLAGDRYEQYF. CDR3 DNA: TGTGCCAGCAGCTTAGCGGGAGATCGGTACGAGCAGTACTTC. The whole variable domain, filled in from reference TRBV7-2 and TRBJ2-7, reads GAGVSQSPSNKVTEKGKDVELRCDPISGHTALYWYRQSLGQGLEFLIYFQGNSAPDKSGLPSDRFSAERTGGSVSTLTIQRTQQEDSAVYLCASSLAGDRYEQYFGPGTRLTVT.